The source of this TCR beta chain is a study of T cell responses to AZD1222 COVID-19 vaccine. General observations from the study: The study reported that nearly half of spike-specific TCRs target unmutated variant regions.

The CDR3 spans 11 residues. CDR1 and CDR2 (germline): MGHRA, YSYEKL. V lost 5 bases and J 10 bases, leaving 9 bases between the germline ends. Concerning this clone: Its antigen is undetermined.

Only in-frame clones appear in the TCRdb table, and some are missing; sequencing was by immunoSEQ multiplex PCR. The top ten clones hold about 1.5% of a sample with over 110,000 clones, 90% of them seen once. The material was peripheral blood, obtained 28 days after the second AZD1222 dose. This receptor was obtained from an adult who received the AZD1222 COVID-19 vaccine. The rearrangement links TRBV4-1 to TRBJ2-4; D is unresolved. The DNA of the CDR3 is TGCGCCAGCAGCGAGTCCGGGATTCAGTACTTC. It specifies CASSESGIQYF.